The source of this T cell receptor beta chain is a study of T cell responses to AZD1222 COVID-19 vaccine. Clones were read by immunoSEQ multiplex PCR, and TCRdb kept only the in-frame ones, dropping some. The sample lists 90,000 to 120,000 clones; about 86% were seen once. This CDR3 spans 13 amino acids. The V end lost 3 bases, the J end lost 3 bases, and 8 bases lay between the germline ends. Per germline, CDR1 LNHDA and CDR2 SQIVND (reference sequence). Study-wide results and caveats: It should be noted that donors were predominantly white British and more often female, and clonal diversity was possibly underestimated. All repertoire sampling was performed exclusively after the peak T cell response. Unmutated regions of variants are reportedly targeted by nearly half of spike-specific TCRs.

As regards this clone: No antigen is known for it.

The input for sequencing was peripheral blood, taken on day 0 of AZD1222 vaccination. The TCR comes from an adult in good health. The chain carries TRBV19 and TRBJ1-2, with D maybe TRBD1 (6 bases). CDR3 in amino acids: CASSIGGDYGYTF. Written as DNA, the CDR3 is TGTGCCAGTAGTATTGGGGGCGACTATGGCTACACCTTC.